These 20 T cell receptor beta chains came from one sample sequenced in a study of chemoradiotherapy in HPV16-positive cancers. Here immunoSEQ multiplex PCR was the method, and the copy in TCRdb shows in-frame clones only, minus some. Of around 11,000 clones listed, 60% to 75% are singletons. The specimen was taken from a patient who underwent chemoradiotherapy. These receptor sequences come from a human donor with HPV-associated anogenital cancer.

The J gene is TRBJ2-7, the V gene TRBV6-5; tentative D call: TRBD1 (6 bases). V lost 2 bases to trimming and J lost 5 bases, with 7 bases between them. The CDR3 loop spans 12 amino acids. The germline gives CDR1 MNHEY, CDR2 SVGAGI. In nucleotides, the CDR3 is TGTGCCAGCAGTTACGAGGGGGACGAGCAGTACTTC. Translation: CASSYEGDEQYF.

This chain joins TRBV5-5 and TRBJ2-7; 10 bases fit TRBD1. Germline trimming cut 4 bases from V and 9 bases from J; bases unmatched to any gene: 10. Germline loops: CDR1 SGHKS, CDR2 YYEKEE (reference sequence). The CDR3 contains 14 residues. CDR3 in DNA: TGTGCCAGCAGCCCCCGGACAGGGGGAGGAGCGCAGTACTTC. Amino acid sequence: CASSPRTGGGAQYF.

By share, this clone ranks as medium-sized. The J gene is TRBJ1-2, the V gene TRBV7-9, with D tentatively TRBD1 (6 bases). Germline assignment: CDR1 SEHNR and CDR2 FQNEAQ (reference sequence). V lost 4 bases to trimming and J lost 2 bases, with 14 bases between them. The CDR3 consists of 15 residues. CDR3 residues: CASSSYNDRNYGYTF. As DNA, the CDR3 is TGTGCCAGCAGCTCCTACAACGACAGGAACTATGGCTACACCTTC. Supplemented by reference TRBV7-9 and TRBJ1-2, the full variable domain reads DTGVSQNPRHKITKRGQNVTFRCDPISEHNRLYWYRQTLGQGPEFLTYFQNEAQLEKSRLLSDRFSAERPKGSFSTLEIQRTEQGDSAMYLCASSSYNDRNYGYTFGSGTRLTVV.

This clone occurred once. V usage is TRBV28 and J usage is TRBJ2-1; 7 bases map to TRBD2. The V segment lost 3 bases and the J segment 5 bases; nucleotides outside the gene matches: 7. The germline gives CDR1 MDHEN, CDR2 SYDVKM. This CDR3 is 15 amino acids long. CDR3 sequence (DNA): TGTGCCAGCAGTTTGGGGGGGGACGCGCACAATGAGCAGTTCTTC. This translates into CASSLGGDAHNEQFF.

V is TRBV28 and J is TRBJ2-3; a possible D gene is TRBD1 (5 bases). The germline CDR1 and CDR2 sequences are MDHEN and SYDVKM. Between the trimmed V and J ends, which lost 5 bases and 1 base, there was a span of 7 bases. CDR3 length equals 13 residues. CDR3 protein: CASSPGRTDTQYF. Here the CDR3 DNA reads TGTGCCAGCAGTCCAGGGCGCACAGATACGCAGTATTTT.

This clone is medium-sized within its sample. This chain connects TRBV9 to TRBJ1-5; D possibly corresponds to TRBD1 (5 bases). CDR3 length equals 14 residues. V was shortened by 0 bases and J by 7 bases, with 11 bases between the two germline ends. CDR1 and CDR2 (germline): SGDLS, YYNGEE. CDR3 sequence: CASSVGGQGQPQHF. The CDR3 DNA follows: TGTGCCAGCAGCGTAGGGGGTCAGGGCCAGCCCCAGCATTTT.

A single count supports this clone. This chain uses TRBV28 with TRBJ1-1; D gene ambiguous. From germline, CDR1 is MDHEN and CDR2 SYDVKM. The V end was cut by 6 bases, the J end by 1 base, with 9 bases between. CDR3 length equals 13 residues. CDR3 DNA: TGTGCCAGCAGATGGGGTGGGAACACTGAAGCTTTCTTT. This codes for CASRWGGNTEAFF.

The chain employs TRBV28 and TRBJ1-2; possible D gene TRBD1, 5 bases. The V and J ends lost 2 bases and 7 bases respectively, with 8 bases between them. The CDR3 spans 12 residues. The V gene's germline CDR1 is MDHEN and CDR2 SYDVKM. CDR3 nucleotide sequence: TGTGCCAGCAGTTTAGGGGGTCTTGGCTACACCTTC. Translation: CASSLGGLGYTF.

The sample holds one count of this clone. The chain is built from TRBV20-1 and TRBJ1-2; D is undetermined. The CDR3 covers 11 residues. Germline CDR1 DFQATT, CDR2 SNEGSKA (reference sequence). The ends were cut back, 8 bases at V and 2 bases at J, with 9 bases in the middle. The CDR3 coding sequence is TGCAGTACTCACACGAACTATGGCTACACCTTC. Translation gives CSTHTNYGYTF.

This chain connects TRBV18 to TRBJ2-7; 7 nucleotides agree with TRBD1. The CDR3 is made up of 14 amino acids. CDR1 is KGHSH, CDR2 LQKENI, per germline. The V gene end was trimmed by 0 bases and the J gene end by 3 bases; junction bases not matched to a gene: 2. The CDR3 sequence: CASSPPTGNYEQYF. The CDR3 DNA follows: TGTGCCAGCTCACCACCGACAGGGAACTACGAGCAGTACTTC.

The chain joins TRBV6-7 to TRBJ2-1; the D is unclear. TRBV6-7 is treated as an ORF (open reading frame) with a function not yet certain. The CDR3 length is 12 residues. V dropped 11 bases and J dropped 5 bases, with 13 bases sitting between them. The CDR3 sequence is CALRWKDNEQFF. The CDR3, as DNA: TGTGCCCTAAGGTGGAAGGACAATGAGCAGTTCTTC.

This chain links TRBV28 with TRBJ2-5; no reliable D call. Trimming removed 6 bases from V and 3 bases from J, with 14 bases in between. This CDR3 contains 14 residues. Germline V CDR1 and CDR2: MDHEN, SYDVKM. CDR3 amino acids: CASRGGVREETQYF. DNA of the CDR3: TGTGCCAGCAGGGGTGGGGTACGGGAAGAGACCCAGTACTTC.

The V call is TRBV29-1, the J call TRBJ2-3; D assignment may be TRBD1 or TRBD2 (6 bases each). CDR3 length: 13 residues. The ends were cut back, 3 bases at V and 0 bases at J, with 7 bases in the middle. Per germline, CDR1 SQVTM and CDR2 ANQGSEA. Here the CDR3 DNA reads TGCAGCGTTGAGGGGGGCAGCACAGATACGCAGTATTTT. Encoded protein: CSVEGGSTDTQYF.

The CDR3 loop reads CATTWDTGELFF. In nucleotides, the CDR3 is TGTGCCACCACCTGGGACACCGGGGAGCTGTTTTTT. V is TRBV11-2 and J is TRBJ2-2; D is unresolved. The germline V and J ends were trimmed by 10 bases and 3 bases, with 9 bases remaining between them. The CDR3 consists of 12 residues. Germline V gives CDR1 SGHAT, CDR2 FQNNGV.

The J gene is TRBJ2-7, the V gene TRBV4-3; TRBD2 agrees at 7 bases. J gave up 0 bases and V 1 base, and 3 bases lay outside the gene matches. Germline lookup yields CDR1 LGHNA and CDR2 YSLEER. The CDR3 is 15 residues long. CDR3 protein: CASSQAAGSSYEQYF. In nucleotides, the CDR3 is TGCGCCAGCAGCCAAGCAGCGGGGAGCTCCTACGAGCAGTACTTC.

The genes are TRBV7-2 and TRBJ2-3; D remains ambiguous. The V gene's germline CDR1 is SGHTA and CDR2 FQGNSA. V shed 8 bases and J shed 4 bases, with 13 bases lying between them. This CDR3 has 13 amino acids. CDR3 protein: CASSQRGSDTQYF. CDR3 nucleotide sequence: TGTGCCAGCTCTCAACGTGGGTCAGATACGCAGTATTTT.

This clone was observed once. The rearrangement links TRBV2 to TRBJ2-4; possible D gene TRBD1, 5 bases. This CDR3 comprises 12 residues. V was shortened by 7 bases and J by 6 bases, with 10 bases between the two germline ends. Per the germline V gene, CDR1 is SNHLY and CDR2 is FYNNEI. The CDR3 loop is CASNQGTNIQYF. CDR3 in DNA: TGTGCCAGCAATCAGGGTACAAACATTCAGTACTTC.

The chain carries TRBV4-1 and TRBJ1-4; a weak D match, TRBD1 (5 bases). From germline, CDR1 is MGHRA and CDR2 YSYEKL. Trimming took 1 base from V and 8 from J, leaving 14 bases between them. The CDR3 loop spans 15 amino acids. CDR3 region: CASSQGGRVWEKLFF. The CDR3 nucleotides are TGCGCCAGCAGCCAAGGTGGCAGGGTGTGGGAAAAACTGTTTTTT.

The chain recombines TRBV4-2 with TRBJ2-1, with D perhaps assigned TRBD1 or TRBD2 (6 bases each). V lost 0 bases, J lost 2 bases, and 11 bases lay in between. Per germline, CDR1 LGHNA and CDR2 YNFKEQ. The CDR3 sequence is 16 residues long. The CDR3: CASSQDPGDTYNEQFF. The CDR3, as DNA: TGTGCCAGCAGCCAAGATCCGGGGGACACCTACAATGAGCAGTTCTTC.

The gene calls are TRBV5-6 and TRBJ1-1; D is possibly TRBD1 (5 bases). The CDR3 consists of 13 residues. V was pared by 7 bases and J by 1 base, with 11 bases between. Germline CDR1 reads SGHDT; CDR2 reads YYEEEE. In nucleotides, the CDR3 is TGTGCCAGCTGGAAGGGGCGGAACACTGAAGCTTTCTTT. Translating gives CASWKGRNTEAFF.